This TCR beta chain was profiled in a study of OX40 agonist ivuxolimab in advanced cancers. Clones were read by immunoSEQ multiplex PCR, and TCRdb kept only the in-frame ones, dropping some. The table has some 60,000 clones, roughly nine tenths seen once; the top ten hold 18%. The receptor was isolated from an adult with an advanced solid tumor such as melanoma, head and neck, liver or kidney cancer. Sequenced here: CD4+ or CD8+ T cells sorted from blood, sampled in a trial of the OX40 agonist ivuxolimab.

For the CDR3, the DNA is TGTGCCAGCAGCCCCCGGGACTTCCCCTACGAGCAGTACTTC. This encodes CASSPRDFPYEQYF. The chain has TRBV7-9 and TRBJ2-7; D possibly corresponds to TRBD2 (6 bases). This CDR3 region has 14 residues. The germline V and J ends were trimmed by 5 bases and 2 bases, with 13 bases remaining between them. CDR1 and CDR2 from the germline V gene are SEHNR and FQNEAQ (reference sequence). The full variable domain, rest sourced from reference TRBV7-9 and TRBJ2-7, is DTGVSQNPRHKITKRGQNVTFRCDPISEHNRLYWYRQTLGQGPEFLTYFQNEAQLEKSRLLSDRFSAERPKGSFSTLEIQRTEQGDSAMYLCASSPRDFPYEQYFGPGTRLTVT.